Listed below are T cell receptor beta chains from one sample, sequenced in a study of T cell repertoires in aging, cancer and after chemotherapy. TCRdb re-derived calls from the multiplex PCR reads in MiXCR, one entry per CDR3 protein. The data show 5,000 to 7,000 distinct CDR3 sequences, more than 30% seen once. The sample taken for sequencing was blood. Receptor source: a human donor with a blood cancer. The CDR3 runs from the conserved cysteine through the conserved F or W. D genes are given only for firm matches. Clone size is shown for a subset of rows, as once, few, many or a class of expanded clone.

TRBJ2-6,15,TRBV15,medium-sized,-,TGTGCCACCAGCGAAGGGGGGGTCGGGGCCAACGTCCTGACTTTC,CATSEGGVGANVLTF
TRBJ1-2,15,TRBV19,-,-,TGTGCCAGTAGTATCTTAATGGGTGCCGTCTATGGCTACACCTTC,CASSILMGAVYGYTF
TRBJ2-7,14,TRBV7-9,-,TRBD2,TGTGCCAGCAGCTCGGGACTAGCGGTGGGGCCGACGGACTTC,CASSSGLAVGPTDF
TRBJ1-1,10,TRBV6-1,-,-,TGTGCCAGCAGTGACCGGGGAGCTTTCTTT,CASSDRGAFF
TRBJ2-1,15,TRBV20-1,few,TRBD2,TGCAGTGCTACCCAGGCGAAGCGGGAGGGGAGAATGGGGTTCTTC,CSATQAKREGRMGFF
TRBJ2-6,13,TRBV19,few,-,TGTGCCAGTGTCTTCTCTGGGGCCAACGTCCTGACTTTC,CASVFSGANVLTF
TRBJ2-2,14,TRBV27,large,-,TGTGCCAGCTCGGTCGCCGCGAACACCGGGGAGCTGTTTTTT,CASSVAANTGELFF
TRBJ2-7,14,TRBV5-6,-,-,TGTGCCGCCTCCCTTTCGGGGAGCCTTAACGAGCAGTACTTC,CAASLSGSLNEQYF
TRBJ2-1,16,TRBV12-3/TRBV12-4,-,TRBD2,TGTGCCAGCAGTTCCCCATGGCTAGCGGGAGGGAATGAGCAGTTCTTC,CASSSPWLAGGNEQFF
TRBJ2-5,13,TRBV20-1,-,-,TGCAGTGCCGTCGCAGGGGTTAGAGAGACCCAGTACTTC,CSAVAGVRETQYF
TRBJ1-1,13,TRBV29-1,-,-,TGCAGCGTTGTCAGGGGACTGAACACTGAAGCTTTCTTT,CSVVRGLNTEAFF
TRBJ1-2,17,TRBV12-3/TRBV12-4,-,TRBD1,TGTGCCAGCAGTCAGAACAGGGGACGAGGGGTTAACTATGGCTACACCTTC,CASSQNRGRGVNYGYTF
TRBJ2-1,14,TRBV20-1,-,TRBD2,TGCAGTGCTAGAGGGCGGGAGGCCTACAATGAGCAGTTCTTC,CSARGREAYNEQFF
TRBJ2-3,16,TRBV5-6,-,TRBD2,TGTGCCGGCGGCGGCCTTTCGGGAGGGTTCACAGATACGCAGTATTTT,CAGGGLSGGFTDTQYF
TRBJ2-7,13,TRBV6-1,few,TRBD1,TGTGCCAGCAGTGTACAGGGGGCTCGAGAGCAGTACTTC,CASSVQGAREQYF
TRBJ2-7,15,TRBV30,-,TRBD1,TGTGCCTGGAGTGTTGCCCAGGGCGGACAGGCCGAGCAGTACTTC,CAWSVAQGGQAEQYF
TRBJ2-3,16,TRBV24-1,-,-,TGTGCCACCAGTGATCCTACAGAAACCGTCACAGATACGCAGTATTTT,CATSDPTETVTDTQYF
TRBJ2-7,14,TRBV10-3,few,-,TGTGCCATCAGTGAGTCAGCCCGTGGCCCCGAGCAGTACTTC,CAISESARGPEQYF
TRBJ1-4,13,TRBV12-3/TRBV12-4,medium-sized,-,TGTGCCAGCACCCGAGGGGCACGTGAAAAACTGTTTTTT,CASTRGAREKLFF
TRBJ1-1,16,TRBV15,-,TRBD1,TGTGCCACCAGCAGGGATCAGGGGGCGATGAACACTGAAGCTTTCTTT,CATSRDQGAMNTEAFF
TRBJ1-1,14,TRBV7-2,-,TRBD1,TGTGCCAGCAGCGACAAGCCGGGACAGGGGGAAGCTTTCTTT,CASSDKPGQGEAFF
TRBJ2-7,15,TRBV7-6,-,TRBD2,TGTGTCAGCATGGGACTAGCGGATTTCTCCTACGAGCAGTACTTC,CVSMGLADFSYEQYF
TRBJ2-7,13,TRBV4-1,-,-,TGCGCCAGCAGCCAAGTTGGCCGTTACGAGCAGTACTTC,CASSQVGRYEQYF
TRBJ1-2,15,TRBV18,-,TRBD1,TGTGCCAGCTCACAAGAGGGGGCTTATCTGTACGGCTACACCTTC,CASSQEGAYLYGYTF
TRBJ2-7,15,TRBV27,-,-,TGTGCCAGCAGTTTAACGTCTGGTGGGATTGGGGAGCAGTACTTC,CASSLTSGGIGEQYF
TRBJ2-7,13,TRBV6-5,-,-,TGTGCCAGCAGCCCGACGTACTCCTACGAGCAGTACTTC,CASSPTYSYEQYF
TRBJ2-1,14,TRBV29-1,medium-sized,TRBD2,TGCAGCGTTGATGCTAGCGGGATGTACAATGAGCAGTTCTTC,CSVDASGMYNEQFF
TRBJ2-7,13,TRBV5-6,-,-,TGTGCCAGCAGCTCGACAGTGGACTACGAGCAGTACTTC,CASSSTVDYEQYF
TRBJ1-5,17,TRBV20-1,few,-,TGCAGTGCTACCTCGAGAACCTCGGGGGTGGGACGGCAGCCCCAGCATTTT,CSATSRTSGVGRQPQHF
TRBJ2-7,14,TRBV7-6,-,TRBD2,TGTGCCAGCAGTTTGGTAGCGGGAGGGCGCGAGCAGTACTTC,CASSLVAGGREQYF
TRBJ2-5,13,TRBV19,-,-,TGTGCCAGTAGTACGTCATTGCGGGAGACCCAGTACTTC,CASSTSLRETQYF
TRBJ2-2,16,TRBV29-1,medium-sized,-,TGCAGCGTTGGAGGGGGGAGGGCGGATGACTCCGGGGAGCTGTTTTTT,CSVGGGRADDSGELFF
TRBJ2-3,15,TRBV6-5,few,TRBD2,TGTGCCAGCAGCTCGGGACTAGCGGTTACAGATACGCAGTATTTT,CASSSGLAVTDTQYF
TRBJ1-5,16,TRBV15,few,-,TGTGCCACCAGCAGGGACGGGAGGGGAAGCAATCAGCCCCAGCATTTT,CATSRDGRGSNQPQHF
TRBJ2-1,15,TRBV6-4,few,-,TGTGCCAGCAGCTCAGGTTCTAGCTCCTACAATGAGCAGTTCTTC,CASSSGSSSYNEQFF
TRBJ1-6,16,TRBV6-1,-,-,TGTGCCAGCAGTAAAGGGCAGTCCGCCGGTAATTCACCCCTCCACTTT,CASSKGQSAGNSPLHF
TRBJ2-2,14,TRBV19,few,TRBD1,TGTGCCAGTAGTACCCGGGACAGAGTCGGGGAGCTGTTTTTT,CASSTRDRVGELFF
TRBJ2-7,13,TRBV27,few,-,TGTGCCAGCAGGGACGGGAATTTCTACGAGCAGTACTTC,CASRDGNFYEQYF
TRBJ1-5,14,TRBV12-3/TRBV12-4,few,-,TGTGCCAGCACCCACGAGGGGGAAGGATCGCCCCAGCATTTT,CASTHEGEGSPQHF
TRBJ2-3,17,TRBV6-6,-,TRBD2,TGTGCCAGCAGTCCCCGGGGGACTAGCGGGGACACAGATACGCAGTATTTT,CASSPRGTSGDTDTQYF
TRBJ2-5,14,TRBV29-1,medium-sized,TRBD1,TGCAGCGTCGACGGACAGGGGGTGGTAGAGACCCAGTACTTC,CSVDGQGVVETQYF
TRBJ1-5,14,TRBV12-3/TRBV12-4,-,-,TGTGCCAGCAGTGAAAGCAGAGGTCCCCAGCCCCAGCATTTT,CASSESRGPQPQHF
TRBJ1-5,17,TRBV6-5,few,-,TGTGCCAGCAGTTACTCGAGTTTCGGAGGTTCACATCAGCCCCAGCATTTT,CASSYSSFGGSHQPQHF
TRBJ1-1,17,TRBV6-5,-,-,TGTGCCAGCAGTTACCCCCCCTCAGGGACGAAGAACACTGAAGCTTTCTTT,CASSYPPSGTKNTEAFF
TRBJ2-1,15,TRBV10-3,-,-,TGTGCCATCAGTGAGCCGTCAGGTATTGCCAATGAGCAGTTCTTC,CAISEPSGIANEQFF
TRBJ2-7,14,TRBV19,few,TRBD1,TGTGCCAGTAGTATGGGACAGGGAATGTACGAGCAGTACTTC,CASSMGQGMYEQYF
TRBJ1-4,17,TRBV18,-,-,TGTGCCAGCTCACCACGGCCCAAGGACATTGGGGATGAAAAACTGTTTTTT,CASSPRPKDIGDEKLFF
TRBJ1-5,15,TRBV12-3/TRBV12-4,-,-,TGTGCCAGCAGTGCACAGGGCTTGTTGGGTCAGCCCCAGCATTTT,CASSAQGLLGQPQHF
TRBJ1-5,15,TRBV6-5,few,-,TGTGCCAGCAGACTCACGACGGATAGCAATCAGCCCCAGCATTTT,CASRLTTDSNQPQHF
TRBJ1-6,20,TRBV5-6,few,TRBD1,TGTGCCAGCAGCCCGACCCCAGGACAGGGGGCTAGCTCCTATAATTCACCCCTCCACTTT,CASSPTPGQGASSYNSPLHF